This TCR beta chain emerged from a study of blood T cell repertoires in COVID-19 (dated by TCRdb to about 2020). With respect to the entire study: The collaborator samples originated in the United States, Italy and Spain and spanned the acute and convalescent phases of COVID-19. The prospective study material was composed of cDNA or gDNA derived from T cells, B-cell-depleted T cells, or PBMCs. The dataset comprised deeply sampled blood TCRbeta repertoires from subjects exposed to, actively infected with, or recovered from COVID-19. The repertoires were released in a freely available public database meant as a resource for research on the immune response to SARS-CoV-2. Samples were obtained from the ongoing ImmuneRACE study (first 160 participants) and from over 1,000 subjects provided by 6 global collaborators. A de-identified subject ID, COVID-19 status, age in years and sex were almost always included in the sample metadata. Where available, HLA class I and class II types were taken from metadata supplied by the sample provider and were not determined by assay-based typing.

Collaborating institutions collected whole blood in K2EDTA tubes following their own protocols. For TCRbeta analysis, collaborator samples were shipped as frozen whole blood, as isolated PBMCs, or as DNA extracted from either sample type. V lost 4 bases and J lost 4 bases, and the count of bases not matched to a germline gene is 10. The CDR3 has 15 amino acids, counting the end cysteine and phenylalanine. The DNA shown is the 45-base CDR3, in frame from base 1. CDR1 and CDR2, per the germline V gene, are SGHRS and YFSETQ. In regard to this clone: Its antigen target is currently unknown. Base-call qualities are not available, and no considerably larger clone is one nucleotide away.

The immunoSEQ Assay, a bias-controlled multiplex PCR, was used to amplify TCRbeta CDR3 regions from genomic DNA. Processing in the source paper ran as follows. The number of nucleated cells in each sample was estimated by amplification of reference gene primers within the assay. To quantify the absolute abundance of each unique TCRbeta CDR3 rearrangement, sequence reads were collapsed and filtered. For each sample, productive Simpson clonality was calculated by taking the square root of Simpson's diversity index across productive rearrangements. The immuneACCESS repertoire file appears here via TCRdb, limited to in-frame rearrangements. These files lack a portion of the clones; in checked studies, under half of the deficit traces to unresolved V genes, and the cause of the others is not known. V and J calls and clone size are as listed in that table; D and trimming were resolved from the DNA. This sample lists over 85,000 clones; 70% to 80% were detected once. Under 10% of the sample is taken by the ten largest.

The paper's findings and limits, for the study overall: The quantity of clinical and demographic metadata differed by source and by participant and was supplied without curation.

This TCR was sampled from a woman aged 60-70 years with acute or convalescent COVID-19. The sequencing sample was made of peripheral blood. The chain uses TRBV5-1 and TRBJ1-1, with TRBD1 identical over 7 junction bases. The nucleotide sequence is TGCGCCAGCAGCGCCCCACAGGGGCGAGGCACTGAAGCTTTCTTT. This yields the protein CASSAPQGRGTEAFF.